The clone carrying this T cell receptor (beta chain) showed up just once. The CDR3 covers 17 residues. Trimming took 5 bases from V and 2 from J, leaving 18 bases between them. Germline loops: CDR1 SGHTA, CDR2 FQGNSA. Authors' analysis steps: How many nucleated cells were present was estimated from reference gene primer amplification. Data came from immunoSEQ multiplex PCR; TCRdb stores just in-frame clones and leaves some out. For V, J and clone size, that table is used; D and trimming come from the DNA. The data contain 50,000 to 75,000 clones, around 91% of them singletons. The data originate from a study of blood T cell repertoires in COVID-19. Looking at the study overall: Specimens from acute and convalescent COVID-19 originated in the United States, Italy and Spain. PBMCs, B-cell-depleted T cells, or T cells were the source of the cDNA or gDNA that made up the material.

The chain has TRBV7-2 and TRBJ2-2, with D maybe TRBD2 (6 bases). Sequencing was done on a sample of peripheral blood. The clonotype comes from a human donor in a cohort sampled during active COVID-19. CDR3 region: CASSIRHAGTNTGELFF. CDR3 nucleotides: TGTGCCAGCAGCATAAGACATGCCGGGACTAACACCGGGGAGCTGTTTTTT.